Presented here are 20 T cell receptor beta chains from one specimen sequenced in a study of cytomegalovirus exposure and HLA in healthy donors. Method: immunoSEQ multiplex PCR; TCRdb's copy keeps in-frame clones and lacks some. The profile shows 85,000 to 120,000 clones, just under 95% of them singletons. Sequencing was done on a sample of PBMCs. These receptor sequences come from a woman aged 18-35 years in good health and CMV-seronegative.

This clone was recorded once. This chain links TRBV18 with TRBJ1-2; maybe TRBD1 (5 bases). Looked up from germline, CDR1 is KGHSH and CDR2 is LQKENI. This CDR3 contains 16 residues. The V gene lost 3 bases and the J gene lost 0 bases, with 14 bases spanning the gap. CDR3 DNA sequence: TGTGCCAGCTCACCCTCCTTGGGGACTGCTAACTATGGCTACACCTTC. Translation: CASSPSLGTANYGYTF.

V and J are TRBV5-1 and TRBJ1-1; D not resolved. The CDR3 spans 13 residues. V dropped 0 bases and J dropped 4 bases, with 7 bases sitting between them. The germline CDR1 and CDR2 sequences are SGHRS and YFSETQ. CDR3 nucleotides: TGCGCCAGCAGCTTGGGAAGCGGCACTGAAGCTTTCTTT. Its translation is CASSLGSGTEAFF.

The chain links TRBV5-1 to TRBJ1-4, with no clear D. CDR1 SGHRS and CDR2 YFSETQ come from the germline V gene. The CDR3 is made up of 14 amino acids. Trimming took 4 bases from V and 0 from J, leaving 7 bases between them. The CDR3 DNA reads as TGCGCCAGCAGCCCTAGCCCAACTAATGAAAAACTGTTTTTT. It translates to CASSPSPTNEKLFF.

This clone was found once. The gene calls are TRBV15 and TRBJ2-7; tentatively, D is TRBD2 (7 bases). The germline V gene has CDR1 LNHNV and CDR2 YYDKDF (reference sequence). Trimming stripped 5 bases from V and 5 bases from J, with 22 bases between. This CDR3 comprises 16 residues. The CDR3 nucleotides read TGTGCCACCAGCGGCGGCTGGGGGGGCCCGCCGGACGAGCAGTACTTC. Translation gives CATSGGWGGPPDEQYF.

This chain joins TRBV5-6 and TRBJ2-3; 13 nucleotides line up with TRBD2. The germline CDR1 and CDR2 sequences are SGHDT and YYEEEE. CDR3 length equals 17 residues. Trimming took 6 bases from V and 5 from J; bases not matched to a gene: 12. CDR3 coding DNA: TGTGCCAGCACCTCCGGACTAGCGGGGGTCGGGGGAGATACGCAGTATTTT. This sequence encodes CASTSGLAGVGGDTQYF.

This clone was seen once. This chain joins TRBV10-2 and TRBJ2-6, with a tentative D call TRBD1 (6 bases). The length of the CDR3 is 16 residues. V gave up 6 bases and J gave up 0 bases, with 12 bases separating them. Germline V gene data show CDR1 as WSHSY and CDR2 as SAAADI. The CDR3 region has the DNA TGCGCCAGCAGGAGACAGGAACTCTCTGGGGCCAACGTCCTGACTTTC. This gives the protein CASRRQELSGANVLTF.

The CDR3 is CASTRDSTDTQYF. The DNA for the CDR3 is TGTGCCAGCACCAGGGATAGCACAGATACGCAGTATTTT. The rearrangement uses TRBV6-1 and TRBJ2-3; D possibly corresponds to TRBD1 (5 bases). CDR3 length equals 13 residues. With 7 bases removed from V and 0 bases from J, the gap between germline ends came to 8 bases. Germline CDR1 and CDR2: MNHNS and SASEGT.

This sequence joins TRBV14 and TRBJ2-5; a weak D match, TRBD1 (6 bases). Per the germline V gene, CDR1 is SGHDN and CDR2 is FVKESK. The CDR3 sequence is 16 residues long. The V end lost 0 bases, the J end lost 1 base, and 12 bases lay between the germline ends. The CDR3 sequence: CASSQDRGTVQETQYF. CDR3 bases: TGTGCCAGCAGCCAAGATAGGGGGACGGTCCAAGAGACCCAGTACTTC.

This sequence joins TRBV2 and TRBJ2-2, with 8 bases identical to TRBD2. With V trimmed by 8 bases and J by 7 bases, 15 bases remained unmatched. This CDR3 comprises 16 residues. Germline CDR1 SNHLY, CDR2 FYNNEI. In DNA, the CDR3 is TGTGCCAGCCACAGGGTCCAGCGGGGGTTCGACGGGGAGCTGTTTTTT. As protein: CASHRVQRGFDGELFF.

V usage is TRBV6-1 and J usage is TRBJ1-2, with D uncertain. This CDR3 has 13 residues. The germline V and J ends were trimmed by 5 bases and 7 bases, with 14 bases remaining between them. Germline V lookup: CDR1 MNHNS, CDR2 SASEGT. CDR3 nucleotides: TGTGCCAGCAGTCTCACGGAATCGGGTGGCTACACCTTC. Its protein product is CASSLTESGGYTF.

V gene TRBV7-6 combines with J gene TRBJ1-1, with a tentative D call TRBD1 (5 bases). The V end lost 1 base, the J end lost 4 bases, and 13 bases lay between the germline ends. Germline CDR1 SGHVS, CDR2 FNYEAQ. The CDR3 loop spans 15 amino acids. CDR3 region: CASSLEWGSGTEAFF. The CDR3 DNA follows: TGTGCCAGCAGCTTAGAATGGGGCAGTGGCACTGAAGCTTTCTTT. Together with reference TRBV7-6 and TRBJ1-1, the CDR3 gives the full variable domain: GAGVSQSPRYKVTKRGQDVALRCDPISGHVSLYWYRQALGQGPEFLTYFNYEAQQDKSGLPNDRFSAERPEGSISTLTIQRTEQRDSAMYRCASSLEWGSGTEAFFGQGTRLTVV.

This chain joins TRBV19 and TRBJ1-2; tentative D call: TRBD1 (5 bases). The CDR3 covers 16 residues. Looked up from germline, CDR1 is LNHDA and CDR2 is SQIVND (reference sequence). Trimming stripped 0 bases from V and 7 bases from J, with 18 bases between. The CDR3 coding sequence is TGTGCCAGTAGTATAGAGTGGCAGGGCGGGGTCTCTGGCTACACCTTC. Its translation is CASSIEWQGGVSGYTF.

The chain uses TRBV18 and TRBJ2-3; 8 bases are shared with TRBD2. J gave up 1 base and V 3 bases, and 9 bases lay outside the gene matches. Germline CDR1 and CDR2: KGHSH and LQKENI. The CDR3 has 17 amino acids. The CDR3: CASSPPNGGAGTDTQYF. CDR3 DNA: TGTGCCAGCTCACCGCCGAACGGGGGGGCCGGCACAGATACGCAGTATTTT.

This chain connects TRBV7-9 to TRBJ1-2; 7 nucleotides align to TRBD1. The CDR3 consists of 14 residues. V lost 1 base, J lost 3 bases, and 2 bases stayed unmatched. Germline-derived CDR1 and CDR2 are SEHNR and FQNEAQ (reference sequence). The CDR3 DNA sequence: TGTGCCAGCAGCTTAGGGCAGGGGGACTATGGCTACACCTTC. Protein: CASSLGQGDYGYTF.

V and J are TRBV11-2 and TRBJ1-1; D is unclear. The CDR3 runs 13 residues. Trimming cost V 0 bases and J 11 bases, with 13 bases left between them. Germline V gives CDR1 SGHAT, CDR2 FQNNGV. This chain's CDR3 is CASSLDQVEGAFF. The CDR3 DNA follows: TGTGCCAGCAGCTTAGATCAGGTTGAGGGTGCTTTCTTT.

The gene calls are TRBV19 and TRBJ2-2; the match to TRBD2 covers 8 bases. Germline trimming cut 1 base from V and 0 bases from J; bases unmatched to any gene: 4. The CDR3 consists of 17 residues. Germline CDR1 is LNHDA and CDR2 is SQIVND (reference sequence). The CDR3, as DNA: TGTGCCAGTAGTATAGTAGGCGGGGGGTCGAACACCGGGGAGCTGTTTTTT. It yields the protein CASSIVGGGSNTGELFF.

The CDR3 here is CASSQESRASPLHF. Written as DNA, the CDR3 is TGCGCCAGCAGCCAAGAGAGCAGGGCTTCACCCCTCCACTTT. The rearrangement links TRBV4-3 to TRBJ1-6; perhaps TRBD1 as D (5 bases). This CDR3 region has 14 residues. Between the trimmed V and J ends, which lost 0 bases and 9 bases, there was a span of 9 bases. CDR1 and CDR2 (germline): LGHNA, YSLEER.

Turning to this clone: Other nucleotide sequences in the sample specify the same CDR3. V and J are TRBV27 and TRBJ1-1, with D unclear. CDR3 length: 13 residues. The V end lost 2 bases, the J end lost 1 base, and 5 bases lay between the germline ends. The V gene's germline CDR1 is MNHEY and CDR2 SMNVEV (reference sequence). The CDR3 loop reads CASSLGRNTEAFF. The CDR3 DNA reads TGTGCCAGCAGTTTAGGGCGGAACACTGAAGCTTTCTTT.

The genes are TRBV9 and TRBJ1-1; no clear D gene. From germline, CDR1 is SGDLS and CDR2 YYNGEE. Trimming stripped 0 bases from V and 1 base from J, with 10 bases between. The CDR3 is made up of 15 amino acids. As DNA, the CDR3 is TGTGCCAGCAGCGTAGGCGTGACTCAGAACACTGAAGCTTTCTTT. This encodes CASSVGVTQNTEAFF.

The J gene is TRBJ2-2, the V gene TRBV5-4; tentatively, D is TRBD2 (6 bases). V was pared by 2 bases and J by 5 bases, with 7 bases between. CDR1 is SGHNT and CDR2 is YYREEE in the germline V gene (reference sequence). This CDR3 is built from 13 residues. The CDR3 nucleotides are TGTGCCAGCAGCTTCGGGGGAACCGGGGAGCTGTTTTTT. This codes for CASSFGGTGELFF.